A single sample is the source of the 10 T cell receptor beta chains below, sequenced in a study of T cells in localized non-small cell lung cancer. Profiling relied on immunoSEQ multiplex PCR, and the TCRdb table lists in-frame clones only, not all of them. The table has around 41,000 clones, around 87% seen once. The sample was peripheral blood, taken before any cancer treatment. All receptors derive from a woman aged 18 to 50 with stage III lung adenocarcinoma.

The chain uses TRBV7-2 and TRBJ2-3, with D possibly matching TRBD1 (6 bases). This CDR3 is 15 amino acids long. Looked up from germline, CDR1 is SGHTA and CDR2 is FQGNSA. Trimming removed 5 bases at V and 4 bases at J, with 16 bases between. The CDR3: CASSASGRGADTQYF. Written as DNA, the CDR3 is TGTGCCAGCAGCGCATCGGGCAGGGGAGCAGATACGCAGTATTTT.

This clone showed up just a few times. The chain is built from TRBV11-2 and TRBJ2-7, with D perhaps TRBD2 (6 bases). The CDR3 extends over 18 amino acids. The V and J ends lost 1 base and 3 bases respectively, with 22 bases between them. The germline CDR1 and CDR2 sequences are SGHAT and FQNNGV. The CDR3 loop reads CASSLGARLADRFYEQYF. The CDR3 nucleotides are TGTGCCAGCAGCTTAGGGGCCAGGTTAGCGGATAGATTCTACGAGCAGTACTTC.

This clone counts as medium-sized (0.01 to 0.1%). V usage is TRBV6-6 and J usage is TRBJ1-2; the match to TRBD1 covers 9 bases. Per the germline V gene, CDR1 is MNHNY and CDR2 is SVGAGI (reference sequence). V lost 4 bases and J lost 5; bases outside the gene matches: 8. The CDR3 runs 15 residues. The CDR3 region has the DNA TGTGCCAGCAGTTCCGGGACAGGGAGGAGGTATGGCTACACCTTC. Amino acid sequence: CASSSGTGRRYGYTF.

The chain links TRBV7-3 to TRBJ1-1; D is perhaps TRBD1 (6 bases). V dropped 1 base and J dropped 1 base, with 10 bases sitting between them. The CDR3 consists of 15 residues. The germline CDR1 and CDR2 sequences are SGHTA and FQGTGA. CDR3 coding DNA: TGTGCCAGCAGCTTAAGAGGGGGTACGAACACTGAAGCTTTCTTT. This sequence encodes CASSLRGGTNTEAFF. Supplemented by reference TRBV7-3 and TRBJ1-1, the full variable domain reads GAGVSQTPSNKVTEKGKYVELRCDPISGHTALYWYRQSLGQGPEFLIYFQGTGAADDSGLPNDRFFAVRPEGSVSTLKIQRTERGDSAVYLCASSLRGGTNTEAFFGQGTRLTVV.

Here the CDR3 DNA reads TGTGCCAGCAGCCCCCGGGGACACTCGCCCGGATCCGAAGCTTTCTTT. Translation: CASSPRGHSPGSEAFF. The chain uses TRBV13 and TRBJ1-1; TRBD1 might be the D (6 bases). There are 16 residues in the CDR3. The ends were cut back, 5 bases at V and 8 bases at J, with 24 bases in the middle. Per germline, CDR1 PRHDT and CDR2 FYEKMQ (reference sequence). The whole variable domain, remainder taken from reference TRBV13 and TRBJ1-1, is AAGVIQSPRHLIKEKRETATLKCYPIPRHDTVYWYQQGPGQDPQFLISFYEKMQSDKGSIPDRFSAQQFSDYHSELNMSSLELGDSALYFCASSPRGHSPGSEAFFGQGTRLTVV.

V usage is TRBV6-1 and J usage is TRBJ1-5; D not resolved. The germline V and J ends were trimmed by 6 bases and 1 base, with 7 bases remaining between them. The CDR3 is 13 residues long. Germline V gives CDR1 MNHNS, CDR2 SASEGT. The CDR3 sequence: CASSDASNQPQHF. The CDR3 DNA is TGTGCCAGCAGCGACGCGAGCAATCAGCCCCAGCATTTT.

The chain joins TRBV11-2 to TRBJ2-1; either TRBD1 or TRBD2 may supply D (6 bases each). CDR1 and CDR2 from the germline V gene are SGHAT and FQNNGV. CDR3 length equals 16 residues. V lost 4 bases and J 0 bases, leaving 13 bases between the germline ends. This CDR3 is CASSSGGGSSYNEQFF. CDR3 DNA sequence: TGTGCCAGCAGCTCAGGAGGGGGTAGCTCCTACAATGAGCAGTTCTTC.

The chain uses TRBV6-1 and TRBJ1-2; 7 bases fit TRBD1. The ends lost 6 bases at V and 5 bases at J; junction bases unmatched: 9. From germline, CDR1 is MNHNS and CDR2 SASEGT. The CDR3 sequence is 14 residues long. The CDR3 region is CASRVRGGGYGYTF. The CDR3, as DNA: TGTGCCAGCAGGGTCAGGGGGGGAGGGTATGGCTACACCTTC.

The rearrangement links TRBV9 to TRBJ1-2; D gene uncertain. This CDR3 is built from 14 residues. Germline CDR1 SGDLS, CDR2 YYNGEE. Between the trimmed V and J ends, which lost 0 bases and 4 bases, there was a span of 10 bases. Here the CDR3 DNA reads TGTGCCAGCAGCGTAGAGAGCAGGACCTATGGCTACACCTTC. Translating gives CASSVESRTYGYTF.

CDR3 sequence (DNA): TGTGCCAGCCCCGGCAAGGGTGGCTACACCTTC. Translating it yields CASPGKGGYTF. V gene TRBV2 combines with J gene TRBJ1-2; D unclear. This CDR3 comprises 11 residues. Germline loops: CDR1 SNHLY, CDR2 FYNNEI. Trimming took off 8 bases at V and 7 bases at J, with 11 bases between the two ends.